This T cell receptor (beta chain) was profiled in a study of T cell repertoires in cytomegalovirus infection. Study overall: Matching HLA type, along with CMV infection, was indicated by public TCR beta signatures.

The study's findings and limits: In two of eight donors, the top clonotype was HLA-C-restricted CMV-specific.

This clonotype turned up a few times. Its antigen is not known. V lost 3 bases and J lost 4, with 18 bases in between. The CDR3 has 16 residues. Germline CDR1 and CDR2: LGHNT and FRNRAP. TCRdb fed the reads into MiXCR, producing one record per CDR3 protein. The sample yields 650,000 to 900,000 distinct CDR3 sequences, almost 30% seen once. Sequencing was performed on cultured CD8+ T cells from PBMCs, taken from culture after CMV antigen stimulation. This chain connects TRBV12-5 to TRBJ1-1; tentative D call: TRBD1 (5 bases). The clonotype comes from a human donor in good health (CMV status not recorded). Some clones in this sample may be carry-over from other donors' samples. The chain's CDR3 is CASGFVPGTLATEAFF. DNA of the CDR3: TGTGCTAGTGGTTTCGTCCCCGGGACCCTTGCCACTGAAGCTTTCTTT.